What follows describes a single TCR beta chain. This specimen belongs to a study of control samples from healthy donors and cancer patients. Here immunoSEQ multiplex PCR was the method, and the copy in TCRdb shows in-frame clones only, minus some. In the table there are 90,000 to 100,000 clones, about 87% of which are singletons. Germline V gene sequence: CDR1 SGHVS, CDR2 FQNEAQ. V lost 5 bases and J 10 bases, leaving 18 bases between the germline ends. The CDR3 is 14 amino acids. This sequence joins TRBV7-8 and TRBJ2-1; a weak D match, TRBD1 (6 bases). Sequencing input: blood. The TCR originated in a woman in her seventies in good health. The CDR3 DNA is TGTGCCAGCAGCCCAGGGACACTGGTTAAGGAGCAGTTCTTC. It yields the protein CASSPGTLVKEQFF.